This is a list of T cell receptor beta chains from one sample in a study of OX40 agonist ivuxolimab in advanced cancers. Profiling relied on immunoSEQ multiplex PCR, and the TCRdb table lists in-frame clones only, not all of them. This sample yields some 19,000 clones, of which 65% to 85% are seen a single time; less than 4% belongs to the top ten. Material: CD4+ or CD8+ T cells sorted from blood, obtained in a trial of the OX40 agonist ivuxolimab. The origin of the receptors is an adult with an advanced solid tumor such as melanoma, head and neck, liver or kidney cancer. Each CDR3 is given with its conserved first and last residue. A D gene is named only where the DNA matches it firmly. Size values are once, few and many counts, or a class for expanded clones, and some rows have none.

V	D	size	J	length	CDR3	DNA
TRBV30	NA	NA	TRBJ1-6	14	CAWSVVLPGQPLHF	TGTGCCTGGAGTGTAGTTCTCCCGGGGCAACCCCTCCACTTT
TRBV21-1	NA	NA	TRBJ2-3	18	CASSKCLRTSGRTDTQYF	TGTGCCAGCAGCAAATGTCTTCGGACTAGCGGGAGGACAGATACGCAGTATTTT
TRBV11-2	NA	NA	TRBJ1-2	13	CASSLVAEDGYTF	TGTGCCAGCAGCTTAGTAGCAGAAGATGGCTACACCTTC
TRBV29-1	NA	NA	TRBJ2-3	12	CSVQGSTDTQYF	TGCAGCGTGCAGGGGAGTACAGATACGCAGTATTTT
TRBV4-1	NA	NA	TRBJ1-2	13	CASSQGGGYGYTF	TGCGCCAGCAGCCAGGGGGGTGGGTATGGCTACACCTTC
TRBV4-3	NA	NA	TRBJ2-5	13	CASSQARGETQYF	TGCGCCAGCAGCCAAGCTCGGGGAGAGACCCAGTACTTC
TRBV30	NA	NA	TRBJ2-5	12	CAWSPVMETQYF	TGTGCCTGGAGCCCCGTAATGGAGACCCAGTACTTC
TRBV7-2	TRBD2	NA	TRBJ2-7	15	CASSLAGAGGRGQYF	TGTGCCAGCAGCTTAGCGGGAGCGGGAGGCCGGGGGCAGTACTTC
TRBV19	NA	NA	TRBJ1-5	13	CASSMEGGEPQHF	TGTGCCAGTAGTATGGAGGGGGGTGAGCCCCAGCATTTT
TRBV2	NA	NA	TRBJ2-1	12	CASRSTGMEQFF	TGTGCCAGCAGATCAACGGGGATGGAGCAGTTCTTC
TRBV6-6	NA	NA	TRBJ2-7	13	CASSRDRSYEQYF	TGTGCCAGCAGTCGTGATCGCTCCTACGAGCAGTACTTC
TRBV30	NA	NA	TRBJ2-1	14	CAWRRLEFDGERFF	TGTGCCTGGAGGAGGTTGGAGTTCGACGGTGAGCGGTTCTTC
TRBV28	NA	NA	TRBJ2-1	16	CASSLVKLADYNEQFF	TGTGCCAGCAGTTTGGTTAAACTAGCTGACTACAATGAGCAGTTCTTC
TRBV18	TRBD2	NA	TRBJ2-1	11	CASSPAGGQFF	TGTGCCAGCTCACCCGCGGGAGGGCAGTTCTTC
TRBV19	NA	NA	TRBJ2-2	16	CASSIVSAPETGELFF	TGTGCCAGTAGTATAGTTTCGGCTCCTGAGACCGGGGAGCTGTTTTTT
TRBV27	NA	NA	TRBJ1-5	13	CASSLGVGQPQHF	TGTGCCAGCAGTTTAGGGGTCGGTCAGCCCCAGCATTTT
TRBV19	NA	NA	TRBJ2-7	15	CASSIGGQSMYEQYF	TGTGCCAGTAGTATCGGGGGACAAAGCATGTACGAGCAGTACTTC
TRBV6-1	NA	once	TRBJ2-1	12	CASSGTENEQFF	TGTGCCAGCAGTGGGACTGAAAATGAGCAGTTCTTC
TRBV19	NA	NA	TRBJ2-7	15	CASTKMAGGYYEQYF	TGTGCCAGTACGAAGATGGCTGGCGGCTACTACGAGCAGTACTTC
TRBV27	NA	NA	TRBJ1-1	15	CASSRTPWGNTEAFF	TGTGCCAGCAGCCGGACCCCCTGGGGCAACACTGAAGCTTTCTTT
TRBV7-3	TRBD2	NA	TRBJ2-2	18	CASSLTAQSGTSVGELFF	TGTGCCAGCAGCTTAACCGCTCAATCCGGGACTAGCGTCGGGGAGCTGTTTTTT
TRBV7-6	NA	NA	TRBJ2-2	17	CASSPVAGSSNTGELFF	TGTGCCAGCAGCCCCGTTGCTGGGTCTTCGAACACCGGGGAGCTGTTTTTT
TRBV5-1	NA	NA	TRBJ1-1	13	CASSLGVRDPAFF	TGCGCCAGCAGCTTGGGAGTCAGGGACCCAGCTTTCTTT
TRBV28	TRBD1	NA	TRBJ2-2	15	CASGPRTGVTGELFF	TGTGCCAGCGGACCTAGGACAGGGGTCACCGGGGAGCTGTTTTTT
TRBV15	NA	NA	TRBJ1-2	12	CATSKFVGGYTF	TGTGCCACCAGCAAATTTGTGGGTGGCTACACCTTC
TRBV6-5	NA	NA	TRBJ2-7	14	CASSSGTRPYEQYF	TGTGCCAGCAGTTCAGGGACACGTCCCTACGAGCAGTACTTC
TRBV5-8	NA	few	TRBJ2-3	15	CASSSGTPSTDTQYF	TGTGCCAGCAGCTCCGGGACCCCCAGCACAGATACGCAGTATTTT
TRBV19	NA	NA	TRBJ2-2	17	CASSHILGRGATGELFF	TGTGCCAGTAGTCATATTTTGGGTCGGGGTGCCACCGGGGAGCTGTTTTTT
TRBV28	TRBD2	once	TRBJ2-3	16	CASSLFQAGDADTQYF	TGTGCCAGCAGTTTATTTCAAGCGGGAGATGCGGATACGCAGTATTTT
TRBV5-5	NA	once	TRBJ2-7	15	CASSFTAATTYEQYF	TGTGCCAGCAGCTTTACGGCAGCCACCACCTACGAGCAGTACTTC